The T cell receptor beta chain under discussion was sequenced for a study of T cells of healthy individuals. TCRdb analysed the 5' RACE reads with MiXCR anew, one entry per CDR3 protein. The sample lists around 98,000 distinct CDR3 sequences, approximately 15% occurring once. The germline CDR1 and CDR2 sequences are DFQATT and SNEGSKA (reference sequence). V was cut by 3 bases and J by 0 bases, with 10 bases left in between. The CDR3 loop spans 14 amino acids. The chain couples TRBV20-1 to TRBJ2-3, with a possible D match to TRBD2 (6 bases). This sequence originates from a human donor in good health. CDR3 in amino acids: CSASGRGSTDTQYF. The CDR3 DNA reads as TGCAGTGCTAGTGGTCGGGGGAGCACAGATACGCAGTATTTT.